The clone carrying this T cell receptor beta chain was recorded many times. Priming of first-strand cDNA relied on TRAV- and TRBV-specific primers (covering alpha and beta chains). The TCRs were subjected to amplification over approximately 20 PCR cycles employing a constant-region primer in conjunction with a V-primer adapter. In vitro transcription served to amplify the mRNA that had been isolated. MiXCR was run by TCRdb on the reads, yielding one entry per CDR3 protein. This sample yields about 39,000 distinct CDR3 sequences, of which more than 20% are seen a single time; roughly 8.3% belongs to the top ten. This specimen belongs to a study of low-dose radiotherapy and immunotherapy resistance in tumors. Study context: 1 Gy per fraction was delivered to Cohort 2 every two weeks, for 13 Gy total over 26 weeks. Intravenously given cyclophosphamide 200 mg/m2 followed a two-week schedule that placed each dose one day before radiation and immunotherapy.

The time point was: after trial treatment. The treatment denotes: LDRT plus nivolumab, ipilimumab, low-dose cyclophosphamide and aspirin (RACIN trial). The specimen was PBMCs, collected after low-dose radiotherapy plus immunotherapy. The receptor's source is a female donor with ovarian cancer.

CDR3 residues: CASSRDRANEKLFF. The DNA for the CDR3 is TGTGCCAGCAGTCGTGACAGGGCCAATGAAAAACTGTTTTTT. V is TRBV12-3 or TRBV12-4 and J is TRBJ1-4, with 7 bases that match TRBD1. Trimming cost V 5 bases and J 5 bases; bases outside gene matches: 5. CDR3 size: 14 residues.